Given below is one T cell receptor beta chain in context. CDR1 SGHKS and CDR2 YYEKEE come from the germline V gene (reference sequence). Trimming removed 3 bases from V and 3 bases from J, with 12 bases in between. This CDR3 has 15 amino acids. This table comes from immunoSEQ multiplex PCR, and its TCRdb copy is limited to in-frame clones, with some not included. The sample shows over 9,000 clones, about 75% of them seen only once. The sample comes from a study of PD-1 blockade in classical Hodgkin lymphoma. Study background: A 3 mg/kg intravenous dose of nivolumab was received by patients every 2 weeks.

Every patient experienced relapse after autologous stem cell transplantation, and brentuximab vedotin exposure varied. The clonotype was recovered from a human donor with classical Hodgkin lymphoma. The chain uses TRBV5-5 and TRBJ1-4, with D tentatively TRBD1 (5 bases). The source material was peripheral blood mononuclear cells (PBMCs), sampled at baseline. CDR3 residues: CASSSGISANEKLFF. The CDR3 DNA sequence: TGTGCCAGCAGCTCAGGGATATCGGCTAATGAAAAACTGTTTTTT. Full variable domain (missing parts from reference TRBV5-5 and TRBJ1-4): DAGVTQSPTHLIKTRGQQVTLRCSPISGHKSVSWYQQVLGQGPQFIFQYYEKEERGRGNFPDRFSARQFPNYSSELNVNALLLGDSALYLCASSSGISANEKLFFGSGTQLSVL.